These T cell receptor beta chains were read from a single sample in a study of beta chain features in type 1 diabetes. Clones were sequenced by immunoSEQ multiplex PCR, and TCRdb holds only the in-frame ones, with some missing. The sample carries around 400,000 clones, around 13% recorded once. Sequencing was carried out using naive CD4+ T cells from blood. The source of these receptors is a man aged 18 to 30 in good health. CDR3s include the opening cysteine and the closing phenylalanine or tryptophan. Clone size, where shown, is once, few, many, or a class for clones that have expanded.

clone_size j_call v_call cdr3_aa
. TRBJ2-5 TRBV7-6 CASSLQQETQYF
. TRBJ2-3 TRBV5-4 CASSPGLAGGPLAQYF
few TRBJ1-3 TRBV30 CAWSVPAGSGNTIYF
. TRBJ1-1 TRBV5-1 CASRMGADTEAFF
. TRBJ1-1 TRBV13 CASSPSRSEAFF
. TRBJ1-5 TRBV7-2 CASSSYGQPQHF
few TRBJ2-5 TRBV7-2 CASSSVRARQETQYF
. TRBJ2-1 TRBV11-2 CASSLGYTYNEQFF
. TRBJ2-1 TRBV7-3 CASSLTASGRSEQFF
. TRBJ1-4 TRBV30 CAWGDRSRLTNEKLFF
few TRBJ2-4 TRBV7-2 CASSRSGTSGFAKNIQYF
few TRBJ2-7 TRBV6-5 CASSRGGRGYYEQYF
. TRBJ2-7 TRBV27 CASSDRIGVEYF
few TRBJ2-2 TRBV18 CASSPRGAPNTGELFF
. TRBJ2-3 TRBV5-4 CASTWGGGYTDTQYF
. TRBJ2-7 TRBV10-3 CAIAGTPSSYEQYF
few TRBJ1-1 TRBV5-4 CASSFSFIQLNTEAFF
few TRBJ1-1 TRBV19 CASSIVGQGRNTEAFF
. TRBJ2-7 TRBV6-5 CASSIQQGRANEQYF
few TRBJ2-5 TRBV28 CASRVAGSQETQYF
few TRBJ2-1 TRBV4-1 CASSQVPGLGSSYNEQFF
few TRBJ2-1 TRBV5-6 CASSFAGVLGEQFF
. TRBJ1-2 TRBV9 CASARPGGFFTYGYTF
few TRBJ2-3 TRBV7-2 CASSPQARASTDTQYF